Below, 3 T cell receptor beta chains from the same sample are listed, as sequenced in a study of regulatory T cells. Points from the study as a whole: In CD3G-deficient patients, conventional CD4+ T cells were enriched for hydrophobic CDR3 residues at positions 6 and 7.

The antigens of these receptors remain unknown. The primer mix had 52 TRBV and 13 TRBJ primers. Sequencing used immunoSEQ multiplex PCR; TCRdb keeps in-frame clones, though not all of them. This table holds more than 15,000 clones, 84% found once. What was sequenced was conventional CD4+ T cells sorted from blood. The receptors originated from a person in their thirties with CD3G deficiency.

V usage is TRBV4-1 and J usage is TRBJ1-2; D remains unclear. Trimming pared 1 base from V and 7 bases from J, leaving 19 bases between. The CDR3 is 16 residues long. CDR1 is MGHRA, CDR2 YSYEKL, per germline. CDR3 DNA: TGCGCCAGCAGCCAAGGTCTCTGGGGAGAGCGAGGTGGCTACACCTTC. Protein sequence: CASSQGLWGERGGYTF.

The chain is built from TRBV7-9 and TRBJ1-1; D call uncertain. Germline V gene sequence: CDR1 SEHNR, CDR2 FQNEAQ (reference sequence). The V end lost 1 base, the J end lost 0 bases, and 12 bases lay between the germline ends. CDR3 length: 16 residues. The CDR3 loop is CASSLVSGSLNTEAFF. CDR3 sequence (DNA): TGTGCCAGCAGCTTAGTCTCGGGCAGTCTGAACACTGAAGCTTTCTTT.

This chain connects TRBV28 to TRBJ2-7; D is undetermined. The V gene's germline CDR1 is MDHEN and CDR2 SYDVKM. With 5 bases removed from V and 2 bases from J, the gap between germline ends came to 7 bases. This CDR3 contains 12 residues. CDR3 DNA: TGTGCCAGCAGTAGAGGAGCCTACGAGCAGTACTTC. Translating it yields CASSRGAYEQYF. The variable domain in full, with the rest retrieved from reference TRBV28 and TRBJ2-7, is DVKVTQSSRYLVKRTGEKVFLECVQDMDHENMFWYRQDPGLGLRLIYFSYDVKMKEKGDIPEGYSVSREKKERFSLILESASTNQTSMYLCASSRGAYEQYFGPGTRLTVT.